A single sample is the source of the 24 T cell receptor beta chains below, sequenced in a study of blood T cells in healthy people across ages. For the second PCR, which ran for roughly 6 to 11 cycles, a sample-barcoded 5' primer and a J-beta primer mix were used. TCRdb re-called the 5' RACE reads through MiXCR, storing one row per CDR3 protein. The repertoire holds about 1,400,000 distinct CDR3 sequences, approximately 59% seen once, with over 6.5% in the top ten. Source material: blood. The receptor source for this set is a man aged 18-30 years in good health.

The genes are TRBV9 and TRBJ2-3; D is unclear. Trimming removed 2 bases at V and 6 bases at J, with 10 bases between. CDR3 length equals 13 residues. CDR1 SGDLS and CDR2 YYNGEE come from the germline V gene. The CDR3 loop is CASSVQVPDTQYF. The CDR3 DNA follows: TGTGCCAGCAGCGTTCAGGTGCCCGATACGCAGTATTTT.

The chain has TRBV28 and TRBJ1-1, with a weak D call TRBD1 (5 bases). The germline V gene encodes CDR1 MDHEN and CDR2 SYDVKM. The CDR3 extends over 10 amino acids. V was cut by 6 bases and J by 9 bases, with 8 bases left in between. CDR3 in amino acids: CASSRQKAFF. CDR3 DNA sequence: TGTGCCAGCAGCCGACAGAAAGCTTTCTTT.

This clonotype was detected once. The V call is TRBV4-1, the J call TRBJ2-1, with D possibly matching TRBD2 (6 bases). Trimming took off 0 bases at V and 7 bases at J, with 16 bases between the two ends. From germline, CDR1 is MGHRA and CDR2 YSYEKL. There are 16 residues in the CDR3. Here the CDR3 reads CASSQEVAARGNEQFF. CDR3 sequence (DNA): TGCGCCAGCAGCCAAGAGGTAGCGGCTAGGGGAAATGAGCAGTTCTTC.

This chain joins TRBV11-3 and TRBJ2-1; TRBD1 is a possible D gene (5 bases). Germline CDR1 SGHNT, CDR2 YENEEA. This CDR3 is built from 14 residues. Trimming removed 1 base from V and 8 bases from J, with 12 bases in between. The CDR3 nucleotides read TGTGCCAGCAGCTTAGGACCAAGGGGCGATGAGCAGTTCTTC. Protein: CASSLGPRGDEQFF.

Written as DNA, the CDR3 is TGTGCCACTAATGGGGCGCGAAACACAGATACGCAGTATTTT. Translated: CATNGARNTDTQYF. The chain uses TRBV6-6 and TRBJ2-3; maybe TRBD1 (5 bases). Germline loops: CDR1 MNHNY, CDR2 SVGAGI (reference sequence). Trimming cost V 10 bases and J 2 bases, with 16 bases left between them. CDR3 length: 14 amino acids.

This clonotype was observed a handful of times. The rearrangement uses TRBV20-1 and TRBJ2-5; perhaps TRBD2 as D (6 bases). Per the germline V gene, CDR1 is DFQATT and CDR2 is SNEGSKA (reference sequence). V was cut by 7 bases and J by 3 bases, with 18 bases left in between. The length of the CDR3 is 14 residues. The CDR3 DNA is TGCAGTGTGACGCCCTCGGGACTCAAAGAGACCCAGTACTTC. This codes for CSVTPSGLKETQYF.

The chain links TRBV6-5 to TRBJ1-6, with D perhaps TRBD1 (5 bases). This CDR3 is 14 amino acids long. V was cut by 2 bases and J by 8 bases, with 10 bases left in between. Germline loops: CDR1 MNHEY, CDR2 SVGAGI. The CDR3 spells CASSYKGEYSPLHF. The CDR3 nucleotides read TGTGCCAGCAGTTACAAAGGGGAATATTCACCCCTCCACTTT.

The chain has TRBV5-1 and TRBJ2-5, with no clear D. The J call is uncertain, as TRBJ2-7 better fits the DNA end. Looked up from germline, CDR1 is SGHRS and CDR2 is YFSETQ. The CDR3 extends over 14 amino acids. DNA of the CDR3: TGCGCCAGCAGCTTGGGCTGGTTATCCGACGAGCAGTACTTC. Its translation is CASSLGWLSDEQYF.

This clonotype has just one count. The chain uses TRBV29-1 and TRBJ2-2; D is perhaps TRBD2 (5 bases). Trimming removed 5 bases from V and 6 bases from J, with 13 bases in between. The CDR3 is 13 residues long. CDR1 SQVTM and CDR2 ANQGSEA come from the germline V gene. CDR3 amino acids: CSVRPTKSGELFF. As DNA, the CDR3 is TGCAGCGTTCGTCCGACTAAATCCGGGGAGCTGTTTTTT.

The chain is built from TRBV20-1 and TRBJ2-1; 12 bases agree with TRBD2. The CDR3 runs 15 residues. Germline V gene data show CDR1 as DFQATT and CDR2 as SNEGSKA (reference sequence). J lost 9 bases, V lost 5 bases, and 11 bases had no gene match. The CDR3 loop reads CSAGFQLAGGLEQFF. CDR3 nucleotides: TGCAGTGCTGGGTTCCAACTAGCGGGAGGTCTTGAGCAGTTCTTC.

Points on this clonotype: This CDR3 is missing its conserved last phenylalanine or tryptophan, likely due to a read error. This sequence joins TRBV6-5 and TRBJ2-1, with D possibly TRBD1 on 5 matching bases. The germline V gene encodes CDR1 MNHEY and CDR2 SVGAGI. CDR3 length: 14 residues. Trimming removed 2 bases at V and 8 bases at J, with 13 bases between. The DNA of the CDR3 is TGTGCCAGCAGTTACAGGGGCTGGAATGATGAGCAGTTCTCC. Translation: CASSYRGWNDEQFS.

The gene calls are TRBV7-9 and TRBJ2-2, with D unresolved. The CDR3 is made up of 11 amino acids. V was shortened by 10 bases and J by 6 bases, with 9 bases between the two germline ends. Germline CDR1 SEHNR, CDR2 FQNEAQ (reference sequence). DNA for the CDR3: TGTGCCAACACAAAACCCGGGGAGCTGTTTTTT. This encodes CANTKPGELFF.

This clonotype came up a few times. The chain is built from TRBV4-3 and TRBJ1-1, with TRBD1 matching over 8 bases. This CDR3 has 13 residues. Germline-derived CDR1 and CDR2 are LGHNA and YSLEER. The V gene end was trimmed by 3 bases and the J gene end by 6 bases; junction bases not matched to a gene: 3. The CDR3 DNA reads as TGCGCCAGCAGCCATCACAGGGGGTCTGAAGCTTTCTTT. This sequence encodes CASSHHRGSEAFF.

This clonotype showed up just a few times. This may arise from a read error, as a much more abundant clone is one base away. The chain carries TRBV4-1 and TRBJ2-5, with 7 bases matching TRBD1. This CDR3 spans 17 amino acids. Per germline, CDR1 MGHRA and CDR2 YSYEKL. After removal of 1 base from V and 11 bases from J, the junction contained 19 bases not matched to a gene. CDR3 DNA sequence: TGCGCCAGCAGCCAAGGTACCACGGACAGGATTTACAATGAGCAGTACTTC. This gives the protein CASSQGTTDRIYNEQYF.

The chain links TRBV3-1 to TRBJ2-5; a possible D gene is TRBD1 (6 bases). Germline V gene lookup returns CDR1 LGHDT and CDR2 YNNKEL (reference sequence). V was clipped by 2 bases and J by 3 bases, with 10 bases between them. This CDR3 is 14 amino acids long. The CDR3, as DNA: TGTGCCAGCAGCCAATTAGGGGGAAAAGAGACCCAGTACTTC. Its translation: CASSQLGGKETQYF.

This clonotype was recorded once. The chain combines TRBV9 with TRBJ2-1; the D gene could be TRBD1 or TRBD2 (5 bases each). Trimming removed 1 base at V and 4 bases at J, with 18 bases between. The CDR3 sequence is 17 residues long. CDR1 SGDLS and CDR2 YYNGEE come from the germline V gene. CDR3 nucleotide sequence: TGTGCCAGCAGCGTATTATTGGAGGCATGGGGGTACAATGAGCAGTTCTTC. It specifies CASSVLLEAWGYNEQFF.

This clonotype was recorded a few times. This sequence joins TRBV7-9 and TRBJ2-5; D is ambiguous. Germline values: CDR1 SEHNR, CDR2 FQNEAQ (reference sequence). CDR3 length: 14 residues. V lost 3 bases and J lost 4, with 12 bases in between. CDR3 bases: TGTGCCAGCAGCTTTCGGCAGCCGAGAGAGACCCAGTACTTC. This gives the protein CASSFRQPRETQYF.

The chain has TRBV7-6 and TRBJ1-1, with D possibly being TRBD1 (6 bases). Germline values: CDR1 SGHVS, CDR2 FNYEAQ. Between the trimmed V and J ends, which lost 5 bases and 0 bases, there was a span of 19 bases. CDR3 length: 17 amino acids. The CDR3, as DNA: TGTGCCAGCAGCCCAGCACCACAGGGCTGGGTGAACACTGAAGCTTTCTTT. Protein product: CASSPAPQGWVNTEAFF. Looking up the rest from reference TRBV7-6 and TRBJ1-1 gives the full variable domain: GAGVSQSPRYKVTKRGQDVALRCDPISGHVSLYWYRQALGQGPEFLTYFNYEAQQDKSGLPNDRFSAERPEGSISTLTIQRTEQRDSAMYRCASSPAPQGWVNTEAFFGQGTRLTVV.

CDR3 protein: CASSVARDYPEGDTQYF. Written as DNA, the CDR3 is TGTGCCAGCAGCGTAGCCCGGGACTACCCAGAGGGGGATACGCAGTATTTT. The gene calls are TRBV9 and TRBJ2-3; 7 positions agree with TRBD2. Germline V gene sequence: CDR1 SGDLS, CDR2 YYNGEE. The CDR3 sequence is 17 residues long. Unmatched junction bases numbered 13, after V lost 0 bases and J lost 6 bases.

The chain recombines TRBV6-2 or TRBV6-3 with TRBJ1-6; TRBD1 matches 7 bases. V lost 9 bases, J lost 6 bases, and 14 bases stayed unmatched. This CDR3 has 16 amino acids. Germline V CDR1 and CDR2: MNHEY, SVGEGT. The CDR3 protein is CASTEFRQGLNSPLHF. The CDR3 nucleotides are TGTGCCAGTACGGAATTTCGACAGGGACTTAATTCACCCCTCCACTTT.

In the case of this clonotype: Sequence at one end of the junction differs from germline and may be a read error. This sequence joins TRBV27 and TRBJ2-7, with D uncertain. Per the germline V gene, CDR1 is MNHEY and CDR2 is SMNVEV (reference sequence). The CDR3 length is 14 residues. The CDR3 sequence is CASSLNVGFYVQYF. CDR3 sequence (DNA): TGTGCCAGCAGTTTAAACGTGGGCTTCTACGTGCAGTACTTC.

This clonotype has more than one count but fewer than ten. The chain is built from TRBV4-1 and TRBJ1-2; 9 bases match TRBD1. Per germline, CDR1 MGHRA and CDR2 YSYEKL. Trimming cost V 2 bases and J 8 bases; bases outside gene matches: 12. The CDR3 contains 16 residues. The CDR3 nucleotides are TGCGCCAGCAGCCAACCTGGACAGGGGCATACGGGAGGCTACACCTTC. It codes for CASSQPGQGHTGGYTF.

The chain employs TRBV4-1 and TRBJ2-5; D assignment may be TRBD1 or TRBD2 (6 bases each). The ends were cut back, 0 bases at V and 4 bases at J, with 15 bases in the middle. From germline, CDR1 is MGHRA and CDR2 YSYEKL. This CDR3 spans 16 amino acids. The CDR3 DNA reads TGCGCCAGCAGCCAAGAGCCCGGGGGCGGTGCAGAGACCCAGTACTTC. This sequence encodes CASSQEPGGGAETQYF.

In nucleotides, the CDR3 is TGTGCCAGCAGTTTTCCGATGGGGACCCAGTACTTC. Translating it yields CASSFPMGTQYF. The V call is TRBV27, the J call TRBJ2-5; D not resolved. CDR1 is MNHEY, CDR2 SMNVEV, per germline (reference sequence). The V end lost 3 bases, the J end lost 7 bases, and 9 bases lay between the germline ends. The CDR3 sequence is 12 residues long.